This T cell receptor (beta chain) was observed in a study of blood T cell repertoires in COVID-19. Study-wide background: Italy, Spain and the United States were the sources of the convalescent and acute COVID-19 samples. T cells, B-cell-depleted T cells, or PBMCs provided the cDNA or gDNA that served as material.

The CDR3 length is 16 residues. Germline V gene sequence: CDR1 ENHRY, CDR2 SYGVKD. The V end was cut by 0 bases, the J end by 1 base, with 10 bases between. Original processing notes: By means of reference gene primer amplification, nucleated cell counts were estimated. Sequenced by immunoSEQ multiplex PCR; TCRdb stores in-frame clones only, minus some. V, J and clone size derive from that table, while D and trimming were established from the DNA sequence. The sample contains 100,000 to 120,000 clones, 76% of which appear only once. The clonotype originates from a woman of 80 years or more with acute or convalescent COVID-19. Sequenced material: peripheral blood. The rearrangement uses TRBV10-3 and TRBJ2-1; tentative D call: TRBD2 (5 bases). The CDR3 sequence: CAISESVSVSYNEQFF. The CDR3 nucleotides read TGTGCCATCAGTGAGTCGGTTAGCGTGTCCTACAATGAGCAGTTCTTC.